One sample yielded the 22 T cell receptor beta chains listed below, sequenced in a study of naive and memory T cell subsets. Treatment in this sample: skin biopsy from PPD injection site in Mantoux-positive individual. A UMI-containing oligonucleotide was joined by 3' ligation to the TCR cDNA template. Ligated cDNA underwent four rounds of PCR with nested alpha and beta constant region primers and SP2. TCRdb reprocessed the UMI-ligation and nested PCR reads with MiXCR, giving one entry per CDR3 protein. Here the sample spans around 13,000 distinct CDR3 sequences, roughly 5.2% being singletons. The sequencing used skin, collected from a tuberculin skin test site. These receptors all come from an adult in good health.

This clonotype was recorded at least ten times. The rearrangement links TRBV19 to TRBJ1-6; 7 bases align to TRBD1. The CDR3 has 14 amino acids. V shed 3 bases and J 9 bases; nucleotides not matched to a gene: 5. Germline values: CDR1 LNHDA, CDR2 SQIVND (reference sequence). This CDR3 is CASSIDRDRSPLHF. CDR3 in DNA: TGTGCCAGTAGTATTGACAGGGATCGTTCACCCCTCCACTTT. The entire variable domain, with the rest obtained from reference TRBV19 and TRBJ1-6, is as follows: DGGITQSPKYLFRKEGQNVTLSCEQNLNHDAMYWYRQDPGQGLRLIYYSQIVNDFQKGDIAEGYSVSREKKESFPLTVTSAQKNPTAFYLCASSIDRDRSPLHFGNGTRLTVT.

By frequency in the sample, this clonotype is large. The gene calls are TRBV12-3 or TRBV12-4 and TRBJ2-3; D not certain. The CDR3 extends over 15 amino acids. Trimming stripped 1 base from V and 0 bases from J, with 8 bases between. The CDR3 sequence is CASSLGLASTDTQYF. DNA of the CDR3: TGTGCCAGCAGTTTAGGACTCGCTAGCACAGATACGCAGTATTTT.

This clonotype was observed a few times. The genes are TRBV4-3 and TRBJ2-3; TRBD1 aligns across 9 bases. Germline CDR1 LGHNA, CDR2 YSLEER. J lost 6 bases, V lost 4 bases, and 8 bases had no gene match. This CDR3 has 15 amino acids. CDR3 residues: CASSLTGGSADTQYF. In DNA, the CDR3 is TGCGCCAGCAGCCTGACAGGGGGGTCAGCCGATACGCAGTATTTT.

Many counts were recorded for this clonotype. This rearrangement joins TRBV6-5 to TRBJ1-1; D is uncertain. The length of the CDR3 is 11 residues. V dropped 4 bases and J dropped 6 bases, with 6 bases sitting between them. Germline V gene sequence: CDR1 MNHEY, CDR2 SVGAGI. The CDR3 loop reads CASSWQAEAFF. As DNA, the CDR3 is TGTGCCAGCAGTTGGCAGGCTGAAGCTTTCTTT.

This clonotype was counted many times. In DNA form, the CDR3 reads TGTGCCAGCAGAACAGGGGGCGATTACGAGCAGTACTTC. Translated, it gives CASRTGGDYEQYF. The gene calls are TRBV28 and TRBJ2-7; TRBD1 matches 9 bases. Per the germline V gene, CDR1 is MDHEN and CDR2 is SYDVKM. With 6 bases clipped from V and 4 bases from J, the junction kept 4 bases outside the gene matches. There are 13 residues in the CDR3.

This clonotype was found a few times. V gene TRBV18 combines with J gene TRBJ1-5; tentative D call: TRBD1 (6 bases). CDR1 is KGHSH, CDR2 LQKENI, per germline. The CDR3 totals 15 residues. Trimming removed 3 bases from V and 3 bases from J, with 12 bases in between. The chain's CDR3 is CASSPFGQTNQPQHF. The CDR3 coding sequence is TGTGCCAGCTCACCCTTTGGACAGACCAATCAGCCCCAGCATTTT.

For the CDR3, the DNA is TGTGCCAGCGGGGACCCCAACTACGAGCAGTACTTC. Translation: CASGDPNYEQYF. V is TRBV28 and J is TRBJ2-7; either TRBD1 or TRBD2 may fit D (5 bases each). The ends were cut back, 8 bases at V and 3 bases at J, with 11 bases in the middle. The CDR3 length is 12 residues. Germline loops: CDR1 MDHEN, CDR2 SYDVKM.

The V call is TRBV4-3, the J call TRBJ2-7; D may be TRBD1 or TRBD2 (5 bases each). V was shortened by 0 bases and J by 3 bases, with 12 bases between the two germline ends. The V gene's germline CDR1 is LGHNA and CDR2 YSLEER. This CDR3 region has 15 residues. In DNA, the CDR3 is TGCGCCAGCAGCCAAGAATTCGGGACCAACTACGAGCAGTACTTC. It specifies CASSQEFGTNYEQYF.

This clonotype was found many times. V usage is TRBV7-2 and J usage is TRBJ1-6, with 10 bases identical to TRBD1. This CDR3 comprises 14 residues. Germline V gene data show CDR1 as SGHTA and CDR2 as FQGNSA. J was trimmed by 11 bases and V by 5 bases; bases with no gene match: 6. CDR3 residues: CASSQGQGWAPLHF. Here the CDR3 DNA reads TGTGCCAGCAGCCAGGGACAGGGGTGGGCACCCCTCCACTTT.

This clonotype appeared a few times. The chain links TRBV19 to TRBJ1-1; 7 nucleotides align to TRBD1. Looked up from germline, CDR1 is LNHDA and CDR2 is SQIVND (reference sequence). V gave up 7 bases and J gave up 5 bases; unmatched junction bases: 16. This CDR3 is 16 amino acids long. CDR3 loop: CASTVPDRAIRTEAFF. For the CDR3, the DNA is TGTGCCAGTACCGTTCCCGACAGGGCGATTCGGACTGAAGCTTTCTTT.

This clonotype appeared many times. V gene TRBV20-1 combines with J gene TRBJ2-7; D is unclear. Looked up from germline, CDR1 is DFQATT and CDR2 is SNEGSKA (reference sequence). Deletions cut 0 bases from V and 0 bases from J, with 9 bases between. The CDR3 sequence is 14 residues long. The CDR3: CSAREIWDSYEQYF. In DNA form, the CDR3 reads TGCAGTGCTAGAGAGATCTGGGACTCCTACGAGCAGTACTTC.

This clonotype was recorded only once. This sequence may be a read error, since a much larger clone differs from it by one base. The chain uses TRBV15 and TRBJ2-1; either TRBD1 or TRBD2 may supply D (5 bases each). CDR3 size: 15 residues. Germline values: CDR1 LNHNV, CDR2 YYDKDF (reference sequence). V lost 6 bases and J lost 3, with 15 bases in between. CDR3 bases: TGTGCCACCAGAAGGGAGACAGCCATCTACAATGAGCAGTTCTTC. Translated: CATRRETAIYNEQFF.

Ten or more counts support this clonotype. The chain links TRBV7-2 to TRBJ2-2, with TRBD1 as a possible D gene (6 bases). The CDR3 has 16 residues. V dropped 5 bases and J dropped 0 bases, with 13 bases sitting between them. The germline V gene encodes CDR1 SGHTA and CDR2 FQGNSA. The CDR3 coding sequence is TGTGCCAGCAGCCCCGACAGGCCCCCGAACACCGGGGAGCTGTTTTTT. It codes for CASSPDRPPNTGELFF.

Remarks on this clonotype: A much more abundant neighbour one base away suggests this may be a read error. This chain uses TRBV4-2 with TRBJ1-2; D gene unclear. The V gene's germline CDR1 is LGHNA and CDR2 YNFKEQ. CDR3 length: 14 residues. CDR3: CASRQDQRRAGYTF. DNA of the CDR3: TGTGCCAGCAGACAAGATCAAAGAAGGGCTGGCTACACCTTC.

This clonotype is deemed medium-sized. The CDR3 coding sequence is TGTGCCTGGAGGTGGAGGGGGTCGAATGGCTACACCTTC. Protein: CAWRWRGSNGYTF. V is TRBV30 and J is TRBJ1-2, with D maybe TRBD1 (6 bases). Germline lookup yields CDR1 GTSNPN and CDR2 SVGIG (reference sequence). This CDR3 spans 13 amino acids. Deletions cut 3 bases from V and 6 bases from J, with 14 bases between.

The V and J genes are TRBV12-3 or TRBV12-4 and TRBJ2-1, with 10 bases aligning to TRBD1. V dropped 5 bases and J dropped 8; count of bases not matched to a gene: 21. The CDR3 extends over 19 amino acids. In DNA, the CDR3 is TGTGCCAGCAGTCTCCAGGGTGTTGTGGGACAGGGGCTTCTGGATGAGCAGTTCTTC. Translation: CASSLQGVVGQGLLDEQFF.

This clonotype was seen repeatedly, ten times or more. The chain couples TRBV10-3 to TRBJ2-7; D might be TRBD1 (6 bases). Germline CDR1 reads ENHRY; CDR2 reads SYGVKD. This CDR3 has 15 residues. Deletions cut 6 bases from V and 3 bases from J, with 18 bases between. As DNA, the CDR3 is TGTGCCATCAGGAGCGGAGAAGGGACACTCTACGAGCAGTACTTC. Translated: CAIRSGEGTLYEQYF.

This clonotype came up many times. V is TRBV20-1 and J is TRBJ2-2, with 9 bases that match TRBD1. This CDR3 has 14 residues. Looked up from germline, CDR1 is DFQATT and CDR2 is SNEGSKA (reference sequence). Losses at the gene ends were 6 bases for V and 7 bases for J; bases not matched to a gene: 9. The CDR3 sequence: CSAPYRGQGGELFF. CDR3 in DNA: TGCAGTGCCCCTTACAGGGGGCAAGGCGGGGAGCTGTTTTTT.

This clonotype came up many times. The chain links TRBV7-2 to TRBJ1-4, with D possibly TRBD1 on 5 matching bases. Deletions cut 5 bases from V and 8 bases from J, with 15 bases between. Per the germline V gene, CDR1 is SGHTA and CDR2 is FQGNSA. The CDR3 is made up of 14 amino acids. The CDR3 protein is CASSPTRGWEKLFF. As DNA, the CDR3 is TGTGCCAGCAGCCCTACTAGGGGTTGGGAAAAACTGTTTTTT.

In its sample, this clonotype was seen many times. The chain is built from TRBV19 and TRBJ1-1, with 7 bases that match TRBD1. CDR1 is LNHDA and CDR2 is SQIVND in the germline V gene (reference sequence). The J segment lost 4 bases and the V segment lost 3 bases, leaving 5 bases of the junction unmatched. The CDR3 runs to 14 residues. As DNA, the CDR3 is TGTGCCAGTAGTATGGCAACAGGGGTCACTGAAGCTTTCTTT. Residues: CASSMATGVTEAFF.

In this sample, this clonotype turned up many times. This chain joins TRBV5-1 and TRBJ1-3, with 7 nucleotides matching TRBD1. The CDR3 runs to 15 residues. The ends lost 4 bases at V and 2 bases at J; junction bases unmatched: 6. The germline CDR1 and CDR2 sequences are SGHRS and YFSETQ. The CDR3 is CASSARGPAGNTIYF. Here the CDR3 DNA reads TGCGCCAGCAGCGCTAGGGGGCCGGCTGGAAACACCATATATTTT.

This clonotype was seen many times. The chain couples TRBV20-1 to TRBJ1-5, with 8 bases fitting TRBD1. J gave up 3 bases and V 5 bases, and 6 bases lay outside the gene matches. The germline gives CDR1 DFQATT, CDR2 SNEGSKA (reference sequence). The CDR3 is 14 residues long. CDR3 sequence (DNA): TGCAGTGCTCCCGGACAGGGCCCCAATCAGCCCCAGCATTTT. This translates into CSAPGQGPNQPQHF.